Listed below are T cell receptor beta chains from one sample, sequenced in a study of immune heterogeneity within non-small cell lung tumors. Using its own MiXCR run on the multiplex PCR reads, TCRdb lists one record per CDR3 protein. Among some 10,000 distinct CDR3 sequences, less than 30% were seen once, and the ten largest hold 7% to 8.5%. The sample comprised lung tumor tissue. Receptor source: a woman in her sixties or seventies with non-small cell lung cancer. CDR3s leave out the opening cysteine and the closing phenylalanine or tryptophan. Fields, in order: V gene, J gene, CDR3 length, CDR3 protein.

>TRBV28|TRBJ2-5|13
ASSREGALGETQY
>TRBV4-2|TRBJ1-4|14
ASSQGGQGIDEKLF
>TRBV20-1|TRBJ2-1|12
SWTGAYSYNEQF
>TRBV2|TRBJ1-1|12
ASSGAGQNTEAF
>TRBV7-2|TRBJ1-2|11
ASSFSRDGGYT
>TRBV20-1|TRBJ1-1|11
RPQDQMNTEAF
>TRBV5-1|TRBJ1-1|11
ASSLVINTEAF
>TRBV7-2|TRBJ2-3|12
ASTLFQRTDTQY
>TRBV5-1|TRBJ2-7|12
ASSLASGLYEQY
>TRBV6-1|TRBJ1-4|12
ASRTGTGGTGVF
>TRBV5-6|TRBJ2-1|9
ASSFEGSQF
>TRBV10-1|TRBJ2-7|14
ASRPQTSGTHYEQY
>TRBV27|TRBJ1-3|13
ASSPSRASGNTIY
>TRBV11-3|TRBJ2-3|10
ASSLVPDTQY
>TRBV11-2|TRBJ2-1|16
ASSLVGREGRPYHEQC
>TRBV6-2/TRBV6-3|TRBJ2-5|13
ASSYQGVVQETQY
>TRBV20-1|TRBJ1-5|15
SARFCDSHYSNQPQH
>TRBV7-2|TRBJ2-2|16
ASSLRRQGNGNTGELF
>TRBV6-2/TRBV6-3|TRBJ1-1|15
ASSFKTGRSSGTEAF
>TRBV27|TRBJ1-1|12
ASSSSSQGTEAF
>TRBV6-1|TRBJ2-2|17
ASSERIAGGDTNTGELF
>TRBV28|TRBJ2-7|12
ASSRPGQAYEQY
>TRBV27|TRBJ2-1|13
ASSRGTSVVYEQF